Sequencing of this T cell receptor beta chain was carried out in a study of T cell repertoires in cytomegalovirus infection. Study as a whole: Public signatures in TCR beta pointed to CMV infection and matching HLA type. Study-level findings and limits: Public TCR beta family frequency separated CMV-and-HLA carriers, including in an independent cohort. Predominance within the ex vivo response was attributable to HLA-C-restricted CMV-specific TCR beta clonotypes.

For this clonotype: Its antigen remains unidentified.

TCRdb redid the calling of the reads with MiXCR, one entry per CDR3 protein. The repertoire has about 450,000 distinct CDR3 sequences, approximately 30% of them found once; the top ten carry roughly an eighth. Input material: PBMCs. This receptor was obtained from a human donor in good health (CMV status not recorded). Some clones in this sample may be carry-over from other donors' samples.

In DNA form, the CDR3 reads TGTGCCAGCAGCCGGCGCATGAGACAGGGACCCTCCACCGTAGCCTACGAGCAGTACTTC. Translated: CASSRRMRQGPSTVAYEQYF. The gene calls are TRBV11-2 and TRBJ2-7; 7 nucleotides match TRBD1. The CDR3 spans 20 residues. Germline loops: CDR1 SGHAT, CDR2 FQNNGV. With V trimmed by 5 bases and J by 2 bases, 24 bases remained unmatched.